This T cell receptor beta chain came from a study of CD8 T cells in ankylosing spondylitis (dated by TCRdb to about 2017). Background for the entire study: The study set out to find disease-linked TCR variants by profiling T cell receptor beta repertoires in ankylosing spondylitis patients and healthy donors. Peripheral blood was sampled, and synovial fluid was also collected from ankylosing spondylitis patients. The full study cohort was made up of about two dozen ankylosing spondylitis patients and some 100 healthy donors.

There are many counts of this clonotype. No cognate antigen has been identified for it. Base qualities are not provided; no much larger clone lies one nucleotide away. Sequenced using an Illumina HiSeq 2500. TCR beta libraries were prepared by quantitative 5'-RACE with molecular barcodes. The original methods were these. Disease-linked TCR variants were identified with a new computational method built on a probabilistic model of VDJ rearrangement. Using fastp at Q25 and MiXCR, TCRdb reprocessed the public reads and kept productive beta chains. Rows matching on CDR3 protein sequence are summarized as one entry with the most common DNA and genes. In this record, the V and J calls reflect TCRdb's handling and not the investigators' own analysis. The sample includes about 350,000 distinct CDR3 sequences, with around 20% observed a single time. Under 15% of the sample is taken by the ten largest. The CDR3 numbers 15 residues from cysteine through phenylalanine. CDR3 DNA is the only sequence kept; it has 45 bases, read in frame from the first base. V trim: 10 bases; J trim: 3 bases; unmatched bases: 12. The germline V gene encodes CDR1 WSHSY and CDR2 SAAADI.

Paper-wide results and their limitations: Some TCR beta motif variants had previously been reported in synovial fluid and blood of reactive arthritis patients, which suggested common disease-initiation mechanisms. A CD8+ phenotype was shown by the disease-linked clones, which were found at relatively low frequencies in peripheral blood. According to the report, matched synovial fluid samples from ankylosing spondylitis patients were significantly enriched for the disease-linked clones. A TCR beta motif made up of fewer than 10 highly homologous amino acid variants appeared to be characteristic of blood from ankylosing spondylitis patients.

Sequencing input: blood, either unsorted or a sorted T cell fraction (not recorded which). Here the chain combines TRBV10-2 and TRBJ2-7; TRBD1 lines up with 10 middle nucleotides. The receptor's source is a male donor with ankylosing spondylitis or in good health (not recorded which). The CDR3 has the sequence CATKQLRDRGYEQYF. The nucleotide sequence is TGCGCCACTAAACAACTCCGGGACAGGGGCTACGAGCAGTACTTC.